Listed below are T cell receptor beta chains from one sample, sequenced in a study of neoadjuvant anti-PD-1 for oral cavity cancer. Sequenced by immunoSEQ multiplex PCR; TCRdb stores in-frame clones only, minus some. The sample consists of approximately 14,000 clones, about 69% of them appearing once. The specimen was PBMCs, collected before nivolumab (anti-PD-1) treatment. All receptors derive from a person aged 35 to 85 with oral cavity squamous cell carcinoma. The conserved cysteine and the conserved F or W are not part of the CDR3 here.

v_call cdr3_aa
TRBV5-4 ASSLQGSGEKLF
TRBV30 AWKSPWDGYGYT
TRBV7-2 ASSSFGTLDTDTQY
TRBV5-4 ASSFGKNIQY
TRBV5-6 ASSFRGLAKNIQY
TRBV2 ASKRDSAEKLF
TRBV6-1 ASSSVVWGYT
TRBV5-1 ASSADSSGTPEKLF
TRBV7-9 ASSSGPQQTQY
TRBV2 ASRIGISNQPQH
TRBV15 ATSRTGGAGRNEQF
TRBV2 ASSAGLDTQY
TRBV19 ASRGGREQY
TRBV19 ASSVTMNTEAF
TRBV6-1 ASTQSPRGDQPQH
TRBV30 ALDRDGQPQH
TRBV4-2 ASSQEGGTSGYTQY
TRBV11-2 ASSLDRGSLERY
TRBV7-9 ASSLGGLGYT
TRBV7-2 ASSLWTGNQYEQY
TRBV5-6 ASSFGSQLSGNTIY
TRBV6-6 ASSYSPNGYT
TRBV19 ASSSRQGGKETQY
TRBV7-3 ASSRQGYTEAF
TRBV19 ASTRVRANTEAF
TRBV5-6 ASSYGTNIQY
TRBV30 AWSEGLRYEQY
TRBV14 ASSQPGASGANVLT
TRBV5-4 ASSLGGGVAGTNEQF
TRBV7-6 ASSLSVGGYGYT
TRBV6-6 ASSTTGTDYNEQF
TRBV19 ASRQGTGERPQH
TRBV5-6 ASSLVHSSGNTIY
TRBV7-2 ASSLGGHYEQY
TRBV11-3 ASSLGQSETQY
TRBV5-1 ASSGQPPIQETQY
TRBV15 ATSRDQGAWETQY
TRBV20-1 SARGTVEQY
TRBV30 ALTETNEKLF
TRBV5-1 ASSLEGTGGFSGNTIY
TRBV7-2 ASSRRLAGRNTQY
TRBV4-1 ASSQFPSGGENIQY
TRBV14 ASGGVGGGLV
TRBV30 AWSGGWDYGYT
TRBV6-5 ASTGHYGYT
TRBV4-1 ASSRAHLAGPEKTQY
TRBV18 ASSSGLAVYEQY
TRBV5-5 ASSHPGTNYGYT
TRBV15 ATKSLQTSGSFEQF